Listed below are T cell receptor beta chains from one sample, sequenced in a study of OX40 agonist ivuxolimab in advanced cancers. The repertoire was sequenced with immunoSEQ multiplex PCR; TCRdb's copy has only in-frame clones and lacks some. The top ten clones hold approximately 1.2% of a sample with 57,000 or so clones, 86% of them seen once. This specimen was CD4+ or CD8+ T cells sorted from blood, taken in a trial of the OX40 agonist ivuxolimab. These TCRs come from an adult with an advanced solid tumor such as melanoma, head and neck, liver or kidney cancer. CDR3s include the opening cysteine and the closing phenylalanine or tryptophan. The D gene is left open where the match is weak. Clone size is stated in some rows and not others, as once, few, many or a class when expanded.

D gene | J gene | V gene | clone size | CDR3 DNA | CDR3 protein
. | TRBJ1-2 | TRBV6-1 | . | TGTGCCAGCAGTGAAAGATTTGCACAGCTCGCAAACTATGGCTACACCTTC | CASSERFAQLANYGYTF
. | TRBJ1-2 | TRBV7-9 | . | TGTGCCAGCAGCCTTTACTCGACGAGTAACTATGGCTACACCTTC | CASSLYSTSNYGYTF
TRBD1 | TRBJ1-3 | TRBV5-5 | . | TGTGCCAGCAGTGCCGGGACAGGGAGGGGAAACACCATATATTTT | CASSAGTGRGNTIYF
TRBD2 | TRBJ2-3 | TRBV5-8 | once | TGTGCCAGCAGCTTGTATGGCGGGGGAACAGATACGCAGTATTTT | CASSLYGGGTDTQYF
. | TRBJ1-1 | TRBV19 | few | TGTGCCAGTAGTACCCCCGGTAGTCCAACGAACACTGAAGCTTTCTTT | CASSTPGSPTNTEAFF
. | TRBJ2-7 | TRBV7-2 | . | TGTGCCAGCAGCTTAACAGGGAACTACGAGCAGTACTTC | CASSLTGNYEQYF
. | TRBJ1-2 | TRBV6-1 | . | TGTGCCAGCAGTGTAGGACCGCGGAGGGAGGGCTACACCTTC | CASSVGPRREGYTF
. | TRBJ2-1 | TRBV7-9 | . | TGTGCCAGCAGCTTCGGACTAACCTACAATGAGCAGTTCTTC | CASSFGLTYNEQFF
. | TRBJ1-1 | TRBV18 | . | TGTGCCAGCGCCCCCTTGAACACTGAAGCTTTCTTT | CASAPLNTEAFF
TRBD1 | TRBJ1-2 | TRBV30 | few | TGTGCCTGGAGTGTACAGGGGGCGCTTGTTGGCTACACCTTC | CAWSVQGALVGYTF
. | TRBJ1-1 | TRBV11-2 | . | TGTGCCAGCAGCTTAATGTTAAACACTGAAGCTTTCTTT | CASSLMLNTEAFF
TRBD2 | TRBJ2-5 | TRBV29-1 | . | TGCAGCGTTCGCGGGGGGCTCCAAGAGACCCAGTACTTC | CSVRGGLQETQYF
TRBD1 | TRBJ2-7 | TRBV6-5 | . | TGTGCCAGCAGTCCTTCCGGGACAGGGGGCGAGCAGTACTTC | CASSPSGTGGEQYF
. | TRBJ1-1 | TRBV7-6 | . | TGTGCCAGCAGCGTTACACTAAACACTGAAGCTTTCTTT | CASSVTLNTEAFF
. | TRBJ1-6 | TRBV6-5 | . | TGTGCCAGCAGTTACACCGTGAATTCACCCCTCCACTTT | CASSYTVNSPLHF
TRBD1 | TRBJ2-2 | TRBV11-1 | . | TGTGCCAGCAGCTCCGGGACAGGGAACACCGGGGAGCTGTTTTTT | CASSSGTGNTGELFF
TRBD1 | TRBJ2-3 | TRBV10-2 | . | TGCGCCAGCAGGGACAGGGGAGTAGTAGATACGCAGTATTTT | CASRDRGVVDTQYF
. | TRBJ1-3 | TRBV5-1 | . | TGCGCCAGCAGGTCAGACAGCCGGGGAAACACCATATATTTT | CASRSDSRGNTIYF
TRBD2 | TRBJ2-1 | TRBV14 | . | TGTGCCAGCAGCTACGGGACTAGCGGGGTAAATGAGCAGTTCTTC | CASSYGTSGVNEQFF
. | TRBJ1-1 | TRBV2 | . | TGTGCCAGCGCCGGCGGCCTGAACACTGAAGCTTTCTTT | CASAGGLNTEAFF
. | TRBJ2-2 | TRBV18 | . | TGTGCCAGCTCAACCCGCACCGGGGAGCTGTTTTTT | CASSTRTGELFF
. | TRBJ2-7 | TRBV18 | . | TGTGCCAGCTCAACCTACTCCTACGAGCAGTACTTC | CASSTYSYEQYF
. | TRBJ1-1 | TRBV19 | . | TGTGCCAGTATCGGGCGACCGAGCACTGAAGCTTTCTTT | CASIGRPSTEAFF
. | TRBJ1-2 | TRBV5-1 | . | TGCGCCAGCTCCCCGGAGCTCCACAACTATGGCTACACCTTC | CASSPELHNYGYTF
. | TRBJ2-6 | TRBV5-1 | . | TGCGCCAGCAGCAAGGCTACATCTGGGGCCAACGTCCTGACTTTC | CASSKATSGANVLTF
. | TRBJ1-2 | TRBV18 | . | TGTGCCAGCTCACGTCCCGAGGGTTCCTATGGCTACACCTTC | CASSRPEGSYGYTF
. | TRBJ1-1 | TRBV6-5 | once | TGTGCCAGCAGTTACGGCCAGACGAACACTGAAGCTTTCTTT | CASSYGQTNTEAFF
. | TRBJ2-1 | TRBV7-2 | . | TGTGCCAGCAGTTTTAGGGGTGCGGGTGACAATGAGCAGTTCTTC | CASSFRGAGDNEQFF
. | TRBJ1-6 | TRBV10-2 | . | TGCGCCAGCAGTGGCCAGGGGAGTAGCTCCTATAATTCACCCCTCCACTTT | CASSGQGSSSYNSPLHF
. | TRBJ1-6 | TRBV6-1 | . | TGTGCCAGCAGTGAAGGGGGGAACTCACCCCTCCACTTT | CASSEGGNSPLHF
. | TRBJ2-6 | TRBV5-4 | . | TGTGCCAGCAGCGACCGACGGTTCTCTGGGGCCAACGTCCTGACTTTC | CASSDRRFSGANVLTF
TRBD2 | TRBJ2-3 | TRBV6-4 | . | TGTGCCAGCAGTGACTCGACTAGCGGGGGTGCAGATACGCAGTATTTT | CASSDSTSGGADTQYF
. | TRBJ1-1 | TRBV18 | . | TGTGCCAGCTCATTCGGAGGGGACCGCTTGAACACTGAAGCTTTCTTT | CASSFGGDRLNTEAFF
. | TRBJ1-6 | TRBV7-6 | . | TGTGCCAGCAGCTCAGAAGACATTCCCCGTTCACCCCTCCACTTT | CASSSEDIPRSPLHF
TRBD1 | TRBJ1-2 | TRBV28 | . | TGTGCCAGCAGTCAGGGGGCTGGGGGCTACACCTTC | CASSQGAGGYTF
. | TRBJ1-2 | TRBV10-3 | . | TGTGCCATCAGGAGAGTAGTGGGGGACTATGGCTACACCTTC | CAIRRVVGDYGYTF
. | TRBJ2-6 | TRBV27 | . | TGTGCCAGCAGTTTATCGGTCTCTGGGGCCAACGTCCTGACTTTC | CASSLSVSGANVLTF
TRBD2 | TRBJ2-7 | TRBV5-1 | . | TGCGCCAGCAGCGCGCAGCGGGGTGCCGCGGTAGAGCAGTACTTC | CASSAQRGAAVEQYF
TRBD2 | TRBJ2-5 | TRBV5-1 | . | TGCGCCAGCAGCTTGATGAAACAAAGCGGGGGGCAAGAGACCCAGTACTTC | CASSLMKQSGGQETQYF
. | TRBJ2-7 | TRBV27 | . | TGTGCCAGCAGTTCCCGGCGGGTCTCCTACGAGCAGTACTTC | CASSSRRVSYEQYF
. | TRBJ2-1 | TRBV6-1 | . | TGTGCCAGCAGTCCAGGGCCCCACCCTAATGAGCAGTTCTTC | CASSPGPHPNEQFF
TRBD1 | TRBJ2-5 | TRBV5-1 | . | TGCGCCAGCAGCTTGGCTAGCAGGGGGCGCGGGGAGACCCAGTACTTC | CASSLASRGRGETQYF
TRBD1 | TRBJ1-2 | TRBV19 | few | TGTGCCAGTAGTGGACAGGCGGTAGCTAACTATGGCTACACCTTC | CASSGQAVANYGYTF
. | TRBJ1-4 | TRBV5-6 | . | TGTGCCAGCAGCCGGGGGGGCGGATACACTAATGAAAAACTGTTTTTT | CASSRGGGYTNEKLFF
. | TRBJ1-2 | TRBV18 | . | TGTGCCAGCTCATCACAGGGACTTGACTATGGCTACACCTTC | CASSSQGLDYGYTF
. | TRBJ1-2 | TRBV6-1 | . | TGTGCCAGCAGCCCTCGGGCAGGTATCCCCCTTGGCTACACCTTC | CASSPRAGIPLGYTF
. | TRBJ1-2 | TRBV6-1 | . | TGTGCCAGCAGTGAACAGGGACGAATCTATGGCTACACCTTC | CASSEQGRIYGYTF
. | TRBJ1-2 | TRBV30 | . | TGTGCCTGGAGTACGCCGGGACTAAGCTATGGCTACACCTTC | CAWSTPGLSYGYTF
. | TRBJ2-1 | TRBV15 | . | TGTGCCACCAGCCCGAGACGGGGGCCGAGTAATGAGCAGTTCTTC | CATSPRRGPSNEQFF
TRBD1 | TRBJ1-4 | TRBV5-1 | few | TGCGCCAGCAGCCGGGACAGAGCTAATGAAAAACTGTTTTTT | CASSRDRANEKLFF
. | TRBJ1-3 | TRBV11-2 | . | TGTGCCAGCAGCACCTACAGGGACTCTGGAAACACCATATATTTT | CASSTYRDSGNTIYF
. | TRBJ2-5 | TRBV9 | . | TGTGCCAGCAGCGTCGGGATCCAAGAGACCCAGTACTTC | CASSVGIQETQYF
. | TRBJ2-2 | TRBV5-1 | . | TGCGCCAGCAGCTTGGCCGGGGGCGCGATGGGCGGGGAGCTGTTTTTT | CASSLAGGAMGGELFF